This T cell receptor beta chain was retrieved from a study of T cells in Graves' hyperthyroidism and ophthalmopathy. Study-wide context: It was at initial diagnosis, before any treatment, that peripheral blood was collected. Findings and limits, study-wide: Ophthalmopathy was model-predicted a median roughly 6.5 months pre-onset. Patients with ophthalmopathy were separated from those with stable hyperthyroidism by a 13 V-J model.

Trimming left V 0 bases short and J 2 bases short, with 8 bases between. The CDR3 has 14 residues. Per germline, CDR1 ENHRY and CDR2 SYGVKD. From RNA transcripts, TCR beta CDR3 regions were amplified. TCR CDR3 underwent first-round RT-PCR with the HTBI primer set. TCRdb ran MiXCR on the multiplex PCR reads and lists one entry per CDR3 protein. The sample carries roughly 720,000 distinct CDR3 sequences, 15% to 20% recorded once. In its sample, this clonotype was seen many times. Its specificity is not known. V usage is TRBV10-3 and J usage is TRBJ2-7; TRBD1 is a possible D gene (6 bases). This TCR derives from a man in his fifties with Graves' hyperthyroidism. Sequenced input: blood. CDR3 amino acids: CAISESTGTYEQYF. The CDR3 DNA is TGTGCCATCAGTGAGTCCACAGGGACCTACGAGCAGTACTTC.